This T cell receptor beta chain was profiled in a study of long-term antiretroviral therapy in people with HIV. An immunoSEQ assay, version v3.0, was performed at survey level. Assay used: immunoSEQ multiplex PCR; TCRdb lists only in-frame clones, some missing. Counted here are approximately 36,000 clones, around 79% occurring once; the ten biggest clones make up approximately 6.5%. This clone has just a few counts. No antigen is known for it. The study, taken as a whole, reports: Repertoires with HIV possessed tighter CDR3 length spans than those of controls.

The CDR3 consists of 13 residues. Unmatched junction bases numbered 3, after V lost 7 bases and J lost 1 base. In germline, CDR1 is SQVTM, CDR2 ANQGSEA. Sequenced material: unsorted PBMCs, taken 0.6 years after starting antiretroviral therapy. The chain joins TRBV29-1 to TRBJ2-2; 7 nucleotides line up with TRBD2. The TCR originated in a young man with HIV. The CDR3 spells CSATSLNTGELFF. Written as DNA, the CDR3 is TGCAGCGCGACTAGCCTGAACACCGGGGAGCTGTTTTTT.